The clone carrying this T cell receptor (beta chain) was observed a few times. What it recognizes is unknown. Primers targeted 54 TRBV and 13 TRBJ segments. For pre-culture CD4+ samples, the target was approximately 200,000 T cell genomes. This table comes from immunoSEQ multiplex PCR, and its TCRdb copy is limited to in-frame clones, with some not included. The table records around 90,000 clones, 86% of them present only once. The germline V and J ends were trimmed by 0 bases and 3 bases, with 9 bases remaining between them. The CDR3 length is 15 residues. Germline CDR1 and CDR2: SNHLY and FYNNEI. The sample belongs to a study of T cell repertoires and HLA-DP antigens. Study findings and constraints: Average cumulative frequency of previously undetected clones was roughly 36% against one allele and under 55% against the other.

The sequencing sample was made of CD4+ T cells from PBMCs. The V call is TRBV2, the J call TRBJ1-3; no clear D. This receptor was taken from a man aged 45-65 years in good health and CMV-seronegative. CDR3 DNA sequence: TGTGCCAGCAGTGAAGCGTCGGGGTATGGAAACACCATATATTTT. Amino acid sequence: CASSEASGYGNTIYF.